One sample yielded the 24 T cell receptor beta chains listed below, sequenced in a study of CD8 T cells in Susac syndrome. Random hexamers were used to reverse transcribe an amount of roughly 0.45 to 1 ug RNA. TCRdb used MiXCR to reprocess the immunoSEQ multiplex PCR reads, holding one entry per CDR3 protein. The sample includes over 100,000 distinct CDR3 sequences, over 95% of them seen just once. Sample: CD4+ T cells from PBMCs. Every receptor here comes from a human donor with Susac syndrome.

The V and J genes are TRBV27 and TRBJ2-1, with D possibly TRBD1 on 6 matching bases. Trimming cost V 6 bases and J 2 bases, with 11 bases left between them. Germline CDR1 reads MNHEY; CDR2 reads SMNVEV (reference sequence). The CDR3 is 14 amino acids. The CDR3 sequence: CASRRTETYNEQFF. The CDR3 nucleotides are TGTGCCAGCAGACGGACAGAGACCTACAATGAGCAGTTCTTC.

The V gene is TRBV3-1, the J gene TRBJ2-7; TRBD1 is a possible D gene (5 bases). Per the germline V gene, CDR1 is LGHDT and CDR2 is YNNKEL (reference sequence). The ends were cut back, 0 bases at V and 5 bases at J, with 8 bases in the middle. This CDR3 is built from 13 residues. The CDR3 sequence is CASSQDGRDEQYF. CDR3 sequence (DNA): TGTGCCAGCAGCCAAGACGGCAGGGACGAGCAGTACTTC.

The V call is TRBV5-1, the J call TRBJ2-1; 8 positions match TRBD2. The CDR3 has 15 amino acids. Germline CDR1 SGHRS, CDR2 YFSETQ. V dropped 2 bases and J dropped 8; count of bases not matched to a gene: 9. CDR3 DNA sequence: TGCGCCAGCAGCTTTACGGGAGGGGCGTATTATGAGCAGTTCTTC. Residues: CASSFTGGAYYEQFF.

CDR3 residues: CASSLQGARAFF. The DNA for the CDR3 is TGTGCCAGCAGCCTCCAGGGGGCGAGGGCTTTCTTT. The chain couples TRBV14 to TRBJ1-1; 8 bases agree with TRBD1. V lost 4 bases and J lost 11; bases outside the gene matches: 6. The germline gives CDR1 SGHDN, CDR2 FVKESK. This CDR3 has 12 amino acids. The entire variable domain, with the rest obtained from reference TRBV14 and TRBJ1-1, is as follows: EAGVTQFPSHSVIEKGQTVTLRCDPISGHDNLYWYRRVMGKEIKFLLHFVKESKQDESGMPNNRFLAERTGGTYSTLKVQPAELEDSGVYFCASSLQGARAFFGQGTRLTVV.

CDR3 amino acids: CSATTSLNEQFF. CDR3 in DNA: TGCAGTGCTACGACTAGTCTGAATGAGCAGTTCTTC. The V and J genes are TRBV20-1 and TRBJ2-1; D may be TRBD2 (6 bases). This CDR3 region has 12 residues. V shed 4 bases and J shed 7 bases, with 11 bases lying between them. In germline, CDR1 is DFQATT, CDR2 SNEGSKA (reference sequence).

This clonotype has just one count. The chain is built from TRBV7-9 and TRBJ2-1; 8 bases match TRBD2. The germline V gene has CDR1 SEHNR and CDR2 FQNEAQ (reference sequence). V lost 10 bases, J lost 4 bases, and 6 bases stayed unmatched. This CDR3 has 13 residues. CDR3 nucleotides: TGTGCCACCTCGGGCGGGAGGTACAATGAGCAGTTCTTC. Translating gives CATSGGRYNEQFF.

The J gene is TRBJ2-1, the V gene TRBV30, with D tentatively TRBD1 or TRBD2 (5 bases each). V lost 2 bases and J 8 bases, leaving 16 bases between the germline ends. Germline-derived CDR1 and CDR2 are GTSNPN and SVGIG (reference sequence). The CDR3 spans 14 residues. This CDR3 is CAWSTGTAGYEQFF. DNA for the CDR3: TGTGCCTGGAGTACCGGGACGGCCGGGTATGAGCAGTTCTTC.

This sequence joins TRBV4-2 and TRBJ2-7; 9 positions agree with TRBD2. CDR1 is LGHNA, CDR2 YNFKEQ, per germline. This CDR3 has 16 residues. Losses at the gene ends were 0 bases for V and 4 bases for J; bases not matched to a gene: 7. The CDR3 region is CASSQDTSGLLYEQYF. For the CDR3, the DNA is TGTGCCAGCAGCCAAGACACTAGCGGGTTGCTTTACGAGCAGTACTTC.

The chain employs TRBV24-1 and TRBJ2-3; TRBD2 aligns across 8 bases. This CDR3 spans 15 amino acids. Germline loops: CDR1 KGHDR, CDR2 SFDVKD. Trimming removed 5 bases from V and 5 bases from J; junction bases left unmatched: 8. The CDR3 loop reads CATSVRAGEGDTQYF. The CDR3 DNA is TGTGCCACCAGTGTACGAGCGGGAGAAGGAGATACGCAGTATTTT.

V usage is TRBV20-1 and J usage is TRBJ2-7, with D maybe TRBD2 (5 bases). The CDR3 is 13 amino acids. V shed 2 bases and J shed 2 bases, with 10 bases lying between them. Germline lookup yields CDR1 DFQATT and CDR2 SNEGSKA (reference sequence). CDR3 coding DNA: TGCAGTGCTAGAAGACCGGGGACCTACGAGCAGTACTTC. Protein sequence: CSARRPGTYEQYF.

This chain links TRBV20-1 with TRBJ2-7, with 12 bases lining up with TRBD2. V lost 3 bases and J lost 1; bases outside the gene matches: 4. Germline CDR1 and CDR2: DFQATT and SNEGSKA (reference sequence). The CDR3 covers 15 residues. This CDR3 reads CSASEGLAGSYEQYF. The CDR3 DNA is TGCAGTGCTAGCGAAGGACTAGCGGGGTCCTACGAGCAGTACTTC.

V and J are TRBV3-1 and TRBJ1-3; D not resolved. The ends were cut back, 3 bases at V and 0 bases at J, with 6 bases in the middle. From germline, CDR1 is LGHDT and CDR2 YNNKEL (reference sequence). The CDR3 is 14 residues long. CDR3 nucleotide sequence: TGTGCCAGCAGCCACAGCGGCTCTGGAAACACCATATATTTT. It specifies CASSHSGSGNTIYF.

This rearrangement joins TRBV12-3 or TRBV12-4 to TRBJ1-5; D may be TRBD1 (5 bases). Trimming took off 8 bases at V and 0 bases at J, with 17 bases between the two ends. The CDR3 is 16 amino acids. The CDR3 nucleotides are TGTGCCAGCGCAGCGGCCGGGACGGCTAGCAATCAGCCCCAGCATTTT. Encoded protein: CASAAAGTASNQPQHF.

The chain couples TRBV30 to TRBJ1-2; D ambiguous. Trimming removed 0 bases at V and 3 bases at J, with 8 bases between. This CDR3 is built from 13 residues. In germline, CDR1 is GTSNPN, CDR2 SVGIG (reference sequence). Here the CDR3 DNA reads TGTGCCTGGAGTGTAGGAACGGACTATGGCTACACCTTC. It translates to CAWSVGTDYGYTF.

The CDR3 DNA sequence: TGTGCCAGCAGCCAAGATCGGAGCACAGATACGCAGTATTTT. This codes for CASSQDRSTDTQYF. This sequence joins TRBV3-1 and TRBJ2-3; the D is unclear. The CDR3 runs 14 residues. CDR1 and CDR2 (germline): LGHDT, YNNKEL (reference sequence). Trimming removed 0 bases at V and 0 bases at J, with 4 bases between.

This CDR3 reads CASSQALWTGINEQFF. As DNA, the CDR3 is TGTGCCAGCAGCCAAGCGCTTTGGACGGGTATCAATGAGCAGTTCTTC. V and J are TRBV3-1 and TRBJ2-1; D ambiguous. Trimming shortened V by 1 base and J by 6 bases, and 16 bases separated the two germline ends. The CDR3 loop spans 16 amino acids. Germline lookup yields CDR1 LGHDT and CDR2 YNNKEL (reference sequence).

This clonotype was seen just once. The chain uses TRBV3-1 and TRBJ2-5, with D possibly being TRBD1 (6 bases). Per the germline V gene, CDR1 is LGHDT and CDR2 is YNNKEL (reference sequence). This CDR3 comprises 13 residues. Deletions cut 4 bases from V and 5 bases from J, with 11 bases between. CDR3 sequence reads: CASSRLRGETQYF. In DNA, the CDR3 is TGTGCCAGCAGCCGCCTAAGGGGGGAGACCCAGTACTTC.

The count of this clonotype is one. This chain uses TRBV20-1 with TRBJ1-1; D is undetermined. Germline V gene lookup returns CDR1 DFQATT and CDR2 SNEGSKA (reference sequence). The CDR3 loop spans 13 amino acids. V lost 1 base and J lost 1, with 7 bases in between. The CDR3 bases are TGCAGTGCTAGAGTCCAGAAGAACACTGAAGCTTTCTTT. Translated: CSARVQKNTEAFF.

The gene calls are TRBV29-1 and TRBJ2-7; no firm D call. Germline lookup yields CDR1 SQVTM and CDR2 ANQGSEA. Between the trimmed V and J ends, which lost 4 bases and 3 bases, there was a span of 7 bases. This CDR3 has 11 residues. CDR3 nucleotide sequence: TGCAGCGTTGCAAAGAGCTACGAGCAGTACTTC. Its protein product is CSVAKSYEQYF.

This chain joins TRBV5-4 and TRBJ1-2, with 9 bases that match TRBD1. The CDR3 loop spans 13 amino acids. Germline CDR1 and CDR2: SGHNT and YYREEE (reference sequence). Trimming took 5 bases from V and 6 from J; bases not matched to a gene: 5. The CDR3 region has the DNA TGTGCCAGCAGAAAACAGGGGGCGAATGGCTACACCTTC. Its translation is CASRKQGANGYTF. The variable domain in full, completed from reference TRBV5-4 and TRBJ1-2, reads ETGVTQSPTHLIKTRGQQVTLRCSSQSGHNTVSWYQQALGQGPQFIFQYYREEENGRGNFPPRFSGLQFPNYSSELNVNALELDDSALYLCASRKQGANGYTFGSGTRLTVV.

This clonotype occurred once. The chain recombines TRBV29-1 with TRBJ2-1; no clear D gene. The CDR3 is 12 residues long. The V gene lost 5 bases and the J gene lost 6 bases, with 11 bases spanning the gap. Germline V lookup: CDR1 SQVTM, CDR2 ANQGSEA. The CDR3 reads CSVSSEFNEQFF. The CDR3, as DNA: TGCAGCGTTTCGTCGGAGTTCAATGAGCAGTTCTTC.

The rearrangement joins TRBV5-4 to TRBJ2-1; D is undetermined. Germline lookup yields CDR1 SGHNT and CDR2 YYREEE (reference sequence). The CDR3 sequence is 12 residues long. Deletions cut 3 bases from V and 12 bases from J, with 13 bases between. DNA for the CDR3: TGTGCCAGCAGCTCGCCTCTGGGCGGGCAGTTCTTC. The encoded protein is CASSSPLGGQFF.

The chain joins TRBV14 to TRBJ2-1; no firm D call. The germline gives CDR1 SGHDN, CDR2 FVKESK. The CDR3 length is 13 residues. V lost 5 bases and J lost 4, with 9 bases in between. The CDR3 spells CASSFDTYNEQFF. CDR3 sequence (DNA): TGTGCCAGCAGCTTTGACACATACAATGAGCAGTTCTTC.

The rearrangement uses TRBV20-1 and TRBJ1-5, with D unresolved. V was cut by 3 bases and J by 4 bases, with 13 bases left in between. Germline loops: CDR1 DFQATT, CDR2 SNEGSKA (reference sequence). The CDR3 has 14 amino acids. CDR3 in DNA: TGCAGTGCTAGTAGCCCCGACGGAAATCAGCCCCAGCATTTT. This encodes CSASSPDGNQPQHF.